The clone carrying this TCR beta chain is a singleton in its sample. This table comes from immunoSEQ multiplex PCR, and its TCRdb copy is limited to in-frame clones, with some not included. The sample includes 350,000 to 450,000 clones, about 93% seen only once; the top ten take 5.5% to 7.5%. The data were obtained in a study of control samples from healthy donors and cancer patients. The CDR3 runs to 16 residues. The V gene lost 2 bases and the J gene lost 7 bases, with 18 bases spanning the gap. In germline, CDR1 is SGHAT, CDR2 FQNNGV. The sequence was collected from a man in his forties with head and neck cancer. The gene calls are TRBV11-2 and TRBJ1-3, with D tentatively TRBD1 (5 bases). Sequences were obtained from PBMCs. CDR3 sequence: CASSLTGGEVGNTIYF. The CDR3 DNA is TGTGCCAGCAGCTTAACCGGGGGAGAGGTGGGGAACACCATATATTTT.